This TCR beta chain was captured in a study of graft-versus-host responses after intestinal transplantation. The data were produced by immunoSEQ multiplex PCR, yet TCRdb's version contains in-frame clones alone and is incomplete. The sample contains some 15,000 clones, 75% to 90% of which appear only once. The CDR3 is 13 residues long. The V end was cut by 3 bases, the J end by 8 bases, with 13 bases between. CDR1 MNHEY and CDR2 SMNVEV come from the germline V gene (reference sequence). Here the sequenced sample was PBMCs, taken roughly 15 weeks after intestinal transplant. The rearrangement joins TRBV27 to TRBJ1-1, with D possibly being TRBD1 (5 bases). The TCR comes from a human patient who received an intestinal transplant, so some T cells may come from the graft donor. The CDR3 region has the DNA TGTGCCAGCAGTTTTTCGGCAGGGCGAGAAGCTTTCTTT. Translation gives CASSFSAGREAFF.